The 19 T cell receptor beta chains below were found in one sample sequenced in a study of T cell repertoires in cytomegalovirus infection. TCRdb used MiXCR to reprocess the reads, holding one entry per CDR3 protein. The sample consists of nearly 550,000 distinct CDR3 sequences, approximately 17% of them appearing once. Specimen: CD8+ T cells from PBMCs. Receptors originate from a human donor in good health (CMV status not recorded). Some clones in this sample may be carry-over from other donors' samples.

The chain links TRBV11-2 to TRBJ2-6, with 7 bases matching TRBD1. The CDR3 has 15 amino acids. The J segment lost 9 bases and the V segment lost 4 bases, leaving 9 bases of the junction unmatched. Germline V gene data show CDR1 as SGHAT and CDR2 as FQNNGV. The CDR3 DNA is TGTGCCAGCAGCTGGCCACAGGGGTTTAACAACGTCCTGACTTTC. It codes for CASSWPQGFNNVLTF. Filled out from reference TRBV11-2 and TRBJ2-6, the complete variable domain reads EAGVAQSPRYKIIEKRQSVAFWCNPISGHATLYWYQQILGQGPKLLIQFQNNGVVDDSQLPKDRFSAERLKGVDSTLKIQPAKLEDSAVYLCASSWPQGFNNVLTFGAGSRLTVL.

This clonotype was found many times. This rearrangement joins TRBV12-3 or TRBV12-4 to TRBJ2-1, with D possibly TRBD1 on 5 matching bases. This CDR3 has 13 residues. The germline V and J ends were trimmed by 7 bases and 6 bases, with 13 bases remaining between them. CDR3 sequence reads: CASKGNEINEQFF. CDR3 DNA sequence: TGTGCCAGCAAGGGGAACGAAATCAATGAGCAGTTCTTC.

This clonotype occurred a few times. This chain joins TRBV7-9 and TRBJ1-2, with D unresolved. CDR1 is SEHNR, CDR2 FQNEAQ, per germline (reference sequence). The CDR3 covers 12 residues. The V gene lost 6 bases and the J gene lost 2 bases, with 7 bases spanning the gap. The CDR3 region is CASRPENYGYTF. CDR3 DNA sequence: TGTGCCAGCAGACCGGAGAACTATGGCTACACCTTC.

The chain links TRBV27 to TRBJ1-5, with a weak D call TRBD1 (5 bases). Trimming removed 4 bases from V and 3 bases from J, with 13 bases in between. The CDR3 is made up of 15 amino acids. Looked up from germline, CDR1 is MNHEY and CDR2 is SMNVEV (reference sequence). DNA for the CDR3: TGTGCCAGCAGTTCTCGGGGCGGATACAATCAGCCCCAGCATTTT. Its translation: CASSSRGGYNQPQHF.

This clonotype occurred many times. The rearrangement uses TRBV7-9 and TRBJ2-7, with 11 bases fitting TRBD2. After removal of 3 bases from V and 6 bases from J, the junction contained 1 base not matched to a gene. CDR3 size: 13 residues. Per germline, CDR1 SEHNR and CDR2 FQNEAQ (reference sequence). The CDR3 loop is CASSFTSGSEQYF. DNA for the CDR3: TGTGCCAGCAGCTTCACTAGCGGGAGCGAGCAGTACTTC. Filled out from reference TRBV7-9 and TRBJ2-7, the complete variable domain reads DTGVSQNPRHKITKRGQNVTFRCDPISEHNRLYWYRQTLGQGPEFLTYFQNEAQLEKSRLLSDRFSAERPKGSFSTLEIQRTEQGDSAMYLCASSFTSGSEQYFGPGTRLTVT.

Written as DNA, the CDR3 is TGTGCCAGCAGTGCTGGGGGCCCCAATCAGCCCCAGCATTTT. Translated, it gives CASSAGGPNQPQHF. The chain carries TRBV2 and TRBJ1-5; a weak D match, TRBD1 (6 bases). The CDR3 has 14 residues. V was shortened by 4 bases and J by 3 bases, with 10 bases between the two germline ends. Looked up from germline, CDR1 is SNHLY and CDR2 is FYNNEI.

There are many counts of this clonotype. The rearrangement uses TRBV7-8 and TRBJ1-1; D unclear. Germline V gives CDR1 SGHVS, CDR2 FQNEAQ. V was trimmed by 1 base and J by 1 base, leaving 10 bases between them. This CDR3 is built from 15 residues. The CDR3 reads CASSLGPGANTEAFF. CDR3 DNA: TGTGCCAGCAGCTTAGGGCCCGGTGCGAACACTGAAGCTTTCTTT.

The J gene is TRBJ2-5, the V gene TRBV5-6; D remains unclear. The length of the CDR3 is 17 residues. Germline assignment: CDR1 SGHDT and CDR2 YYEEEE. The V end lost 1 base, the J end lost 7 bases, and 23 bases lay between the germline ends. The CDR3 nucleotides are TGTGCCAGCAGCTTGAGGCCGGTCTGGAGAACCCCGGGGACCCAGTACTTC. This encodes CASSLRPVWRTPGTQYF.

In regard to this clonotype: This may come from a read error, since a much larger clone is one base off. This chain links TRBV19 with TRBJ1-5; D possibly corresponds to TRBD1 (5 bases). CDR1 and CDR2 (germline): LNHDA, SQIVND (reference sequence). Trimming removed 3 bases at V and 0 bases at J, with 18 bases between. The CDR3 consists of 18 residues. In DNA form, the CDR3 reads TGTGCCAGTAGTATGGTGGCCGCCGGGGGACGTAGCAATCAGCCCCAGCATTTT. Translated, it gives CASSMVAAGGRSNQPQHF.

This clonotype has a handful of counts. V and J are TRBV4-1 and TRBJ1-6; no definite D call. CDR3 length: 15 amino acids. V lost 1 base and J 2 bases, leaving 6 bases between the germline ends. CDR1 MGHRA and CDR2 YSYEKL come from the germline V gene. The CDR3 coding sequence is TGCGCCAGCAGCCAAGCCGGGCCCTATAATTCACCCCTCCACTTT. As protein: CASSQAGPYNSPLHF.

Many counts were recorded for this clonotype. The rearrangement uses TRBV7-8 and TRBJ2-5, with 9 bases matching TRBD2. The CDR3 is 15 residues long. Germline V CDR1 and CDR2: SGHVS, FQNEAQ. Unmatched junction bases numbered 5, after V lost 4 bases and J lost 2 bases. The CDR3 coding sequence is TGTGCCAGCAGCTCAATAGCGGGGGAACAAGAGACCCAGTACTTC. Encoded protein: CASSSIAGEQETQYF.

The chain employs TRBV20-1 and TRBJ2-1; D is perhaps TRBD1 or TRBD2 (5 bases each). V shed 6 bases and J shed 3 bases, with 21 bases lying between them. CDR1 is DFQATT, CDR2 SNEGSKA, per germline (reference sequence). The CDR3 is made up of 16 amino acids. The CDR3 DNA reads TGCAGTGCCAAAGAGAGGGGCCAAAGCGGCTACAATGAGCAGTTCTTC. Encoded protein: CSAKERGQSGYNEQFF.

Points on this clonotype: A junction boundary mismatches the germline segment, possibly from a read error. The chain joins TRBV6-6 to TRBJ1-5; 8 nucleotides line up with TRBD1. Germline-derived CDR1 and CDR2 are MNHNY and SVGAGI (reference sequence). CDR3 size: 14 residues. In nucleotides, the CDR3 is TGTGCCAGCAGCCGGACAGGGTGGGATCAGCTCCAGCATTTT. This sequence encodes CASSRTGWDQLQHF.

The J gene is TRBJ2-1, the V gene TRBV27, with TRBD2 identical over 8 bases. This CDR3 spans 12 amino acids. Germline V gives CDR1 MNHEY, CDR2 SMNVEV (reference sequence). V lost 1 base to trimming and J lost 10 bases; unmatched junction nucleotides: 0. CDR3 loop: CASSLLAGEQFF. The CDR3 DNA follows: TGTGCCAGCAGTTTATTAGCGGGGGAGCAGTTCTTC.

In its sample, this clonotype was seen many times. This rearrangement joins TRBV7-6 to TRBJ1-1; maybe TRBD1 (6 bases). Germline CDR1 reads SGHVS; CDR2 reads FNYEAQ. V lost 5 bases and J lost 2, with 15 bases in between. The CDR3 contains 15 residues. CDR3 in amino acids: CASSAQGGLNTEAFF. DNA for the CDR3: TGTGCCAGCAGCGCCCAAGGGGGGCTCAACACTGAAGCTTTCTTT.

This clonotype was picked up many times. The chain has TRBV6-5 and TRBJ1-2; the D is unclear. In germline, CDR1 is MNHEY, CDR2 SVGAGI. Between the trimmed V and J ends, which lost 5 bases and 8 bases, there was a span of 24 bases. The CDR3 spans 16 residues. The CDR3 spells CASSQSTSTGSGGYTF. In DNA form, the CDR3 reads TGTGCCAGCAGTCAGAGCACCTCGACGGGCAGTGGAGGCTACACCTTC.

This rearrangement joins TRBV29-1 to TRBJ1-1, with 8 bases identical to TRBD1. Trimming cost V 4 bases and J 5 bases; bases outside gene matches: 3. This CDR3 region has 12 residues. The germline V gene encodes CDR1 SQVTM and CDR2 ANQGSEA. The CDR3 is CSVGQGLTEAFF. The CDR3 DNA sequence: TGCAGCGTTGGACAGGGGCTAACTGAAGCTTTCTTT.

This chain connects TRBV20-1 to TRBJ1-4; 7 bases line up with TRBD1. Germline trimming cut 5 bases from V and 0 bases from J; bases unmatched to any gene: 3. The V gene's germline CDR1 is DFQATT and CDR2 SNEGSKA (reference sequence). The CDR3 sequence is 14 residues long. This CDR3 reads CSAPTGATNEKLFF. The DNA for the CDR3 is TGCAGTGCTCCTACAGGGGCAACTAATGAAAAACTGTTTTTT.

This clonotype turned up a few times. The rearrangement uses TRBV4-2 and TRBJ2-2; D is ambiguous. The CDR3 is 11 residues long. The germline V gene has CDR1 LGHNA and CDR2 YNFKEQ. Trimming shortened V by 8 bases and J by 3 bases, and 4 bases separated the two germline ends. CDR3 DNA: TGTGCCAGCGCTCACACCGGGGAGCTGTTTTTT. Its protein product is CASAHTGELFF.